This entry lists 4 T cell receptor beta chains sequenced from one sample in a study of metastatic and nonmetastatic thyroid tumors. All patients reached thyroid surgery having received no treatment beforehand. TCRdb used MiXCR to call clones anew from the PCR reads. The sample contains more than 70,000 clones, less than 10% of which appear only once. Material: blood. The source of these receptors is a female donor with papillary thyroid cancer or a benign thyroid nodule (not recorded which). Some clones in this sample may be carry-over from other donors' samples.

This clone was observed a handful of times. The chain employs TRBV4-2 and TRBJ2-3; D possibly matches TRBD1 or TRBD2 (6 bases each). CDR1 and CDR2 (germline): LGHNA, YNFKEQ. This CDR3 has 17 residues. Trimming shortened V by 4 bases and J by 5 bases, and 22 bases separated the two germline ends. CDR3 sequence (DNA): TGTGCCAGCAGCCCCCCCCAGGGGATGGGGGGTAAAGATACGCAGTATTTT. It yields the protein CASSPPQGMGGKDTQYF.

The chain joins TRBV28 to TRBJ2-7; tentatively, D is TRBD2 (7 bases). CDR1 and CDR2 from the germline V gene are MDHEN and SYDVKM. The CDR3 runs to 15 residues. The ends were cut back, 6 bases at V and 5 bases at J, with 20 bases in the middle. CDR3 residues: CASSGAGDMGNEQYF. The CDR3 DNA reads TGTGCCAGCAGCGGGGCGGGGGACATGGGAAACGAGCAGTACTTC.

Comments on this clone: The same CDR3 is also encoded by other DNA sequences in this sample. This sequence joins TRBV9 and TRBJ1-6, with D maybe TRBD1 (5 bases). This CDR3 is 14 amino acids long. V lost 2 bases and J 7 bases, leaving 10 bases between the germline ends. Germline assignment: CDR1 SGDLS and CDR2 YYNGEE. CDR3 in DNA: TGTGCCAGCAGCGTCGGGACGTTCAATTCACCCCTCCACTTT. Translated, it gives CASSVGTFNSPLHF.

This clone was recorded many times. The V and J genes are TRBV6-2 or TRBV6-3 and TRBJ1-3; 7 bases are a match to TRBD1. The junction had 4 bases not matched to a gene; V was cut back by 2 bases and J by 0 bases. The length of the CDR3 is 16 residues. The germline V gene encodes CDR1 MNHEY and CDR2 SVGEGT. The CDR3 region has the DNA TGTGCCAGCAGTTACGGGACAGACTTCTCTGGAAACACCATATATTTT. Translating it yields CASSYGTDFSGNTIYF.